A single sample is the source of the 30 T cell receptor beta chains below, sequenced in a study of post-analysis software for immune sequencing data. Findings and caveats of the study: In patients, TRBV5-6, TRBV5-1 and TRBV20-1 belonged to five or six TRBV segments found more frequently than in controls.

The antigens for these receptors are not known. Unique-molecular-identifier-tagged TCR beta cDNA libraries were used. TCRdb processed the PCR reads anew with MiXCR; each CDR3 protein has one entry. This sample carries approximately 660,000 distinct CDR3 sequences, roughly three fifths of them seen once, and the ten largest clones take approximately 10%. Sequenced material: blood. Source of these receptors: a girl aged 2 to 9 with multiple sclerosis.

This chain joins TRBV12-3 or TRBV12-4 and TRBJ2-1; 7 bases agree with TRBD2. The length of the CDR3 is 15 residues. V dropped 5 bases and J dropped 4; count of bases not matched to a gene: 8. CDR3 amino acids: CASSESGTSYNEQFF. CDR3 DNA: TGTGCCAGCAGTGAAAGCGGGACGTCATACAATGAGCAGTTCTTC.

This clonotype was picked up a small number of times. The gene calls are TRBV6-1 and TRBJ2-1; 12 nucleotides match TRBD2. V gave up 4 bases and J gave up 7 bases; unmatched junction bases: 8. Germline-derived CDR1 and CDR2 are MNHNS and SASEGT. The CDR3 loop spans 16 amino acids. CDR3 in DNA: TGTGCCAGCAGTGGTCCTAGCGGGAGGGTGGGGAATGAGCAGTTCTTC. Residues: CASSGPSGRVGNEQFF.

This chain connects TRBV7-9 to TRBJ1-5; the D gene is possibly TRBD1 (6 bases). The CDR3 loop spans 12 amino acids. Germline CDR1 SEHNR, CDR2 FQNEAQ (reference sequence). The V gene lost 0 bases and the J gene lost 10 bases, with 7 bases spanning the gap. CDR3 loop: CASSLADSPQHF. The CDR3 region has the DNA TGTGCCAGCAGCTTAGCGGACAGTCCCCAGCATTTT.

Only one count was recorded for this clonotype. This chain uses TRBV6-1 with TRBJ2-5; 10 bases align to TRBD2. V gave up 3 bases and J gave up 0 bases; unmatched junction bases: 10. The CDR3 sequence is 18 residues long. Per germline, CDR1 MNHNS and CDR2 SASEGT. The CDR3 bases are TGTGCCAGCAGTGAGGACCTCCTAGCGGGGGTGTACCAAGAGACCCAGTACTTC. This gives the protein CASSEDLLAGVYQETQYF.

V usage is TRBV7-8 and J usage is TRBJ1-2, with TRBD1 matching over 8 bases. Germline assignment: CDR1 SGHVS and CDR2 FQNEAQ. This CDR3 is 15 amino acids long. The V gene end was trimmed by 5 bases and the J gene end by 6 bases; junction bases not matched to a gene: 11. CDR3 sequence (DNA): TGTGCCAGCAGCGTAACCTCAGGGGGCAACGATGGCTACACCTTC. Protein product: CASSVTSGGNDGYTF.

This rearrangement joins TRBV12-3 or TRBV12-4 to TRBJ2-1; TRBD2 aligns across 7 bases. This CDR3 contains 16 residues. V lost 7 bases, J lost 0 bases, and 9 bases stayed unmatched. CDR3 in amino acids: CASTPRLAASYNEQFF. The CDR3 nucleotides are TGTGCCAGCACCCCGAGGCTAGCGGCCTCCTACAATGAGCAGTTCTTC.

The DNA for the CDR3 is TGTGCCAGCTCACCTCGTGGGGGCGGGAGTAACGAGCAGTACTTC. This sequence encodes CASSPRGGGSNEQYF. This chain links TRBV18 with TRBJ2-7, with D possibly matching TRBD2 (7 bases). CDR3 size: 15 residues. Germline CDR1 KGHSH, CDR2 LQKENI. Trimming left V 3 bases short and J 5 bases short, with 17 bases between.

The chain employs TRBV20-1 and TRBJ2-7; D remains ambiguous. V lost 3 bases to trimming and J lost 2 bases, with 11 bases between them. The germline CDR1 and CDR2 sequences are DFQATT and SNEGSKA (reference sequence). The CDR3 spans 13 residues. The CDR3: CSARSGHTYEQYF. The DNA for the CDR3 is TGCAGTGCTAGGTCTGGCCATACCTACGAGCAGTACTTC.

This chain uses TRBV12-3 or TRBV12-4 with TRBJ1-5; perhaps TRBD1 as D (5 bases). The CDR3 is 13 amino acids. V lost 7 bases, J lost 5 bases, and 12 bases lay in between. CDR3 nucleotides: TGTGCCAGCATGGGGGGGAACTATCAGCCCCAGCATTTT. Its protein is CASMGGNYQPQHF.

The chain couples TRBV5-1 to TRBJ1-1; maybe TRBD1 (6 bases). The CDR3 is made up of 15 amino acids. V lost 0 bases to trimming and J lost 4 bases, with 13 bases between them. Germline V CDR1 and CDR2: SGHRS, YFSETQ. The CDR3: CASSLVPGESTEAFF. CDR3 DNA: TGCGCCAGCAGCTTGGTCCCAGGGGAAAGCACTGAAGCTTTCTTT.

This clonotype has only a few counts. The genes are TRBV27 and TRBJ1-5; D call uncertain. Germline V lookup: CDR1 MNHEY, CDR2 SMNVEV (reference sequence). V shed 6 bases and J shed 4 bases, with 7 bases lying between them. The CDR3 has 12 residues. The CDR3 bases are TGTGCCAGCAGCTGGACGAATCAGCCCCAGCATTTT. It specifies CASSWTNQPQHF.

The CDR3 sequence is CASSLPAGGEQFF. DNA of the CDR3: TGCGCCAGCAGCTTGCCCGCAGGAGGTGAGCAGTTCTTC. The chain uses TRBV5-1 and TRBJ2-1; tentatively, D is TRBD2 (5 bases). The CDR3 has 13 amino acids. Germline CDR1 reads SGHRS; CDR2 reads YFSETQ. Between the trimmed V and J ends, which lost 1 base and 9 bases, there was a span of 11 bases.

The chain links TRBV3-1 to TRBJ2-7; a possible D gene is TRBD1 (6 bases). The CDR3 sequence is 15 residues long. Germline values: CDR1 LGHDT, CDR2 YNNKEL (reference sequence). Between the trimmed V and J ends, which lost 3 bases and 1 base, there was a span of 13 bases. The CDR3 nucleotides read TGTGCCAGCAGCCAGCCGGACAGTCTTTCCTACGAGCAGTACTTC. Its translation is CASSQPDSLSYEQYF.

With respect to this clonotype: The junction and the germline gene differ at one end; a read error may be behind it. In DNA, the CDR3 is TGTGCTAGCAGCTCACGCGGGGCTAGCGGTCAAGAGACCCAGTACTTC. Translated: CASSSRGASGQETQYF. The chain couples TRBV7-7 to TRBJ2-5, with TRBD2 matching over 7 bases. This CDR3 is 16 amino acids long. Looked up from germline, CDR1 is SSHAT and CDR2 is FNYEAQ (reference sequence).

V and J are TRBV24-1 and TRBJ2-5; tentative D call: TRBD2 (7 bases). The CDR3 contains 16 residues. Trimming pared 3 bases from V and 4 bases from J, leaving 17 bases between. In germline, CDR1 is KGHDR, CDR2 SFDVKD. CDR3 in amino acids: CATSDPPGGAGETQYF. Written as DNA, the CDR3 is TGTGCCACCAGTGATCCCCCTGGGGGGGCCGGAGAGACCCAGTACTTC.

The V and J genes are TRBV29-1 and TRBJ2-4; unclear D gene. The J call may not be correct, given that the DNA end is closer to TRBJ2-7. CDR3 length equals 11 residues. Germline-derived CDR1 and CDR2 are SQVTM and ANQGSEA. The CDR3 nucleotides are TGCAGCGCTAGAACGGCGGACGAGCAGTACTTC. Its protein product is CSARTADEQYF.

The rearrangement joins TRBV5-6 to TRBJ2-7, with D possibly called TRBD1 or TRBD2 (5 bases each). The CDR3 spans 13 residues. Germline V lookup: CDR1 SGHDT, CDR2 YYEEEE. V gave up 4 bases and J gave up 5 bases, with 13 bases separating them. The DNA for the CDR3 is TGTGCCAGCAGCCTCACCACGGGGCACGAGCAGTACTTC. It encodes CASSLTTGHEQYF.

V gene TRBV5-1 combines with J gene TRBJ2-7, with TRBD1 matching over 7 bases. The last part of the DNA fits TRBJ2-4 better; the J call may be wrong. CDR3 length: 13 residues. Looked up from germline, CDR1 is SGHRS and CDR2 is YFSETQ. The CDR3, as DNA: TGCGCCAGCAGCACCGGGACAGAAAACATTCAGTACTTC. The encoded protein is CASSTGTENIQYF.

The chain links TRBV10-3 to TRBJ2-3, with 7 bases aligning to TRBD1. Germline loops: CDR1 ENHRY, CDR2 SYGVKD. The CDR3 covers 15 residues. V trimming: 4 bases; J trimming: 4 bases; junction bases outside the gene matches: 8. The CDR3 DNA reads TGTGCCATCAGTGTGACAGGGACCCCACCAGATACGCAGTATTTT. This gives the protein CAISVTGTPPDTQYF.

The chain links TRBV7-2 to TRBJ2-5; D not certain. Per the germline V gene, CDR1 is SGHTA and CDR2 is FQGNSA. The germline V and J ends were trimmed by 0 bases and 4 bases, with 9 bases remaining between them. The CDR3 covers 14 residues. CDR3 loop: CASSLALVSETQYF. CDR3 in DNA: TGTGCCAGCAGCTTAGCGCTGGTTTCAGAGACCCAGTACTTC.

This chain uses TRBV6-5 with TRBJ1-3; D ambiguous. The V end was cut by 5 bases, the J end by 0 bases, with 5 bases between. The V gene's germline CDR1 is MNHEY and CDR2 SVGAGI. The CDR3 has 13 amino acids. The CDR3 region is CASSRVSGNTIYF. The CDR3 nucleotides are TGTGCCAGCAGTAGGGTCTCTGGAAACACCATATATTTT.

The chain carries TRBV5-1 and TRBJ2-5; 8 bases line up with TRBD2. Germline V gives CDR1 SGHRS, CDR2 YFSETQ. The CDR3 contains 16 residues. Trimming at V came to 0 bases and at J to 5 bases, leaving 9 bases not matched to a gene. The CDR3 sequence is CASSLDGRATRETQYF. CDR3 sequence (DNA): TGCGCCAGCAGCTTGGACGGGAGGGCCACGAGGGAGACCCAGTACTTC. The entire variable domain, with the rest obtained from reference TRBV5-1 and TRBJ2-5, is as follows: KAGVTQTPRYLIKTRGQQVTLSCSPISGHRSVSWYQQTPGQGLQFLFEYFSETQRNKGNFPGRFSGRQFSNSRSEMNVSTLELGDSALYLCASSLDGRATRETQYFGPGTRLLVL.

Comments on this clonotype: Germline and junction disagree at one end, which may indicate a read error. V and J are TRBV12-3 or TRBV12-4 and TRBJ2-3; perhaps TRBD2 as D (5 bases). The CDR3 is 11 amino acids. For the CDR3, the DNA is TGTGCCAGCAGCCTGGGAGATGCGCAGTATTTT. Amino acids: CASSLGDAQYF.

The V gene is TRBV5-6, the J gene TRBJ1-2, with D unresolved. This CDR3 contains 13 residues. Germline V gene sequence: CDR1 SGHDT, CDR2 YYEEEE. The V and J ends lost 0 bases and 6 bases respectively, with 9 bases between them. In DNA form, the CDR3 reads TGTGCCAGCAGCTTGGCCGGGGTGAATGGCTACACCTTC. Translating it yields CASSLAGVNGYTF.

The rearrangement links TRBV5-1 to TRBJ2-1, with 9 bases identical to TRBD1. This CDR3 region has 16 residues. Losses at the gene ends were 2 bases for V and 8 bases for J; bases not matched to a gene: 11. The V gene's germline CDR1 is SGHRS and CDR2 YFSETQ. The CDR3 protein is CASSFRGTGMGDEQFF. As DNA, the CDR3 is TGCGCCAGCAGCTTCCGTGGGACAGGGATGGGGGATGAGCAGTTCTTC.

The table lists this clonotype with many counts. The chain combines TRBV29-1 with TRBJ2-3, with D uncertain. Trimming shortened V by 4 bases and J by 0 bases, and 8 bases separated the two germline ends. The CDR3 is 13 amino acids. Germline values: CDR1 SQVTM, CDR2 ANQGSEA. For the CDR3, the DNA is TGCAGCGTTGGTCAGGCTAGCACAGATACGCAGTATTTT. This gives the protein CSVGQASTDTQYF.

There are many counts of this clonotype. The genes are TRBV7-2 and TRBJ2-3; TRBD2 agrees at 12 bases. CDR1 and CDR2 (germline): SGHTA, FQGNSA. This CDR3 has 18 amino acids. Trimming took 5 bases from V and 0 from J; bases not matched to a gene: 9. CDR3 loop: CASSPTSGRPTSTDTQYF. CDR3 sequence (DNA): TGTGCCAGCAGCCCGACTAGCGGGAGACCGACTAGCACAGATACGCAGTATTTT.

This sequence joins TRBV6-5 and TRBJ2-4; maybe TRBD2 (5 bases). There are 13 residues in the CDR3. CDR1 is MNHEY, CDR2 SVGAGI, per germline. V was pared by 10 bases and J by 5 bases, with 15 bases between. CDR3 sequence (DNA): TGTGCCACCGGGGTCCCCCCCCAAAACATTCAGTACTTC. This gives the protein CATGVPPQNIQYF.

This clonotype was detected a few times. V gene TRBV5-5 combines with J gene TRBJ2-6, with D possibly TRBD1 on 5 matching bases. The ends were cut back, 1 base at V and 2 bases at J, with 13 bases in the middle. This CDR3 is built from 17 residues. In germline, CDR1 is SGHKS, CDR2 YYEKEE (reference sequence). The CDR3 loop is CASSLQPRAAGANVLTF. In nucleotides, the CDR3 is TGTGCCAGCAGCTTGCAACCCAGGGCGGCTGGGGCCAACGTCCTGACTTTC.

This sequence joins TRBV29-1 and TRBJ2-1; 7 positions agree with TRBD1. Trimming took 3 bases from V and 3 from J; bases not matched to a gene: 8. Germline CDR1 reads SQVTM; CDR2 reads ANQGSEA. The CDR3 runs to 15 residues. This CDR3 is CSVELRTGVYNEQFF. CDR3 DNA sequence: TGCAGCGTTGAGCTCCGGACAGGCGTCTACAATGAGCAGTTCTTC.